A selection of T cell receptor beta chains follows, all from one sample in a study of blood T cells in healthy people across ages. TCRdb redid the calling of the 5' RACE reads with MiXCR, one entry per CDR3 protein. The data hold about 1.4 million distinct CDR3 sequences, with approximately 59% observed a single time. Input material: blood. These receptors were obtained from a man between 18 and 35 years old in good health. Each CDR3 is given with its conserved first and last residue. D genes are given only for firm matches. The size entry is marked missing in some rows and otherwise reads once, few, many or a size class.

clone_size j_call v_call d_call cdr3_nt cdr3_aa
. TRBJ2-5 TRBV3-1 . TGTGCCAGCAGCCATGCCAACCAGGGTGGCGAGACCCAGTACTTC CASSHANQGGETQYF
. TRBJ2-3 TRBV29-1 . TGCAGCGTTCTCGGAGAAACAGAATTCACAGATACGCAGTATTTT CSVLGETEFTDTQYF
. TRBJ2-7 TRBV5-1 TRBD2 TGCGCCAGCAGCTTGACCAGCGGGGCGTACTACGAGCAGTACTTC CASSLTSGAYYEQYF
. TRBJ1-1 TRBV6-5 . TGTGCCAGCAGTTACTCGTCTTACGGACAGCCTGGGGGCACTGAAGCTTTCTTT CASSYSSYGQPGGTEAFF
. TRBJ1-4 TRBV5-6 . TGTGCCAGCAGCTTTGGCAGTGCTCGAACTAATGAAAAACTGTTTTTT CASSFGSARTNEKLFF
. TRBJ2-1 TRBV4-3 TRBD2 TGCGCCGGCAGCCAACACACTAGCGGGGATTACAATGAGCAGTTCTTC CAGSQHTSGDYNEQFF
. TRBJ2-1 TRBV7-9 . TGTGCCAGCAGCTTAAGGTCCCAGGTTGGGGGTATCTATGAGCAGTTCTTC CASSLRSQVGGIYEQFF
. TRBJ1-2 TRBV12-3/TRBV12-4 . TGTGCCAGCAGTCCTAGGATCCACTATGGCTACACCTTC CASSPRIHYGYTF
. TRBJ2-1 TRBV30 . TGTGCCTGGAGAATGGGGGAATACAATGAGCAGTTCTTC CAWRMGEYNEQFF
few TRBJ2-2 TRBV24-1 . TGTGCCACCAGCAGGGACGAGGGGATCGGGGAGCTGTTTTTT CATSRDEGIGELFF
few TRBJ2-1 TRBV4-2 . TGTGCCAGCAGCCAAGACAGGGGGAGGGGGAATGAGCAGTTCTTC CASSQDRGRGNEQFF
. TRBJ2-5 TRBV20-1 TRBD1 TGCAGTGCTGACAGGGTGCAAGAGACCCAGTACTTC CSADRVQETQYF
once TRBJ2-5 TRBV6-5 TRBD2 TGTGCCAGCAGACCAGGACTAGCGGTTGAAGAGACCCAGTACTTC CASRPGLAVEETQYF
. TRBJ1-6 TRBV3-1 . TGTGCCAGCAGCCCGTTACAGGCTTCACCCCTCCACTTT CASSPLQASPLHF
. TRBJ2-3 TRBV5-1 . TGCGCCAGCAGCTTACCCCGGCGGGTCCCCACAGATACGCAGTATTTT CASSLPRRVPTDTQYF
. TRBJ2-3 TRBV6-1 . TGTGCCAGCATACAGGGTCATCCCGGGGGCACAGATACGCAGTATTTT CASIQGHPGGTDTQYF
. TRBJ1-1 TRBV25-1 . TGTGCCAGCAGTGAAGAGGCAGGAGGGGTGATGAACACTGAAGCTTTCTTT CASSEEAGGVMNTEAFF
. TRBJ1-1 TRBV5-1 TRBD1 TGCGCCAGCAGCTGGGAGACAGGGGGGTACACTGAAGCTTTCTTT CASSWETGGYTEAFF
. TRBJ1-1 TRBV11-2 TRBD1 TGTGCCAGCAGGCCCTCTCACAGGGGGCTGAACACTGAAGCTTTCTTT CASRPSHRGLNTEAFF
. TRBJ1-6 TRBV9 TRBD1 TGTGCCAGCAGCCCCGGGACAGCTACTTATTCACCCCTCCACTTT CASSPGTATYSPLHF
. TRBJ2-7 TRBV11-2 TRBD1 TGTGCCAGCAGCTCAGATTTCCGGGACAGAGTCTCCTACGAGCAGTACTTC CASSSDFRDRVSYEQYF
. TRBJ2-1 TRBV20-1 TRBD2 TGCAGTGGGACTAGCGGGATGTACAATGAGCAGTTCTTC CSGTSGMYNEQFF
. TRBJ1-6 TRBV4-3 . TGCGCCAGCAGCCAAAGCGCAGGGCCGACCGCAATTTCACCCCTCCACTTT CASSQSAGPTAISPLHF
. TRBJ1-2 TRBV9 TRBD1 TGTGCCAGCAGCGTATACGGACAGGATGGCTACACCTTC CASSVYGQDGYTF
. TRBJ1-1 TRBV6-6 TRBD1 TGTGCCAGCAGGACAGGGAAGACTAATGAAGCTTTCTTT CASRTGKTNEAFF
. TRBJ1-1 TRBV20-1 . TGCAGTGTGAGTAGAGACCTCAAAATATGGACTGAAGCTTTCTTT CSVSRDLKIWTEAFF
many TRBJ2-7 TRBV20-1 . TGCAGTGCTAGTAGGATCGACAGCCACGAGCAGTACTTC CSASRIDSHEQYF
few TRBJ2-3 TRBV3-1 TRBD1 TGTGCCAGCGGCCGCCGACAGGGGAGCACAGATACGCAGTATTTT CASGRRQGSTDTQYF
. TRBJ2-5 TRBV7-2 TRBD1 TGTGCCAGCAGCCAAAGACAGGGATCGGGGGAGACCCAGTACTTC CASSQRQGSGETQYF
. TRBJ2-1 TRBV10-3 TRBD1 TGTGCCATCAGCGGACAGGGGGCGAACTACAATGAGCAGTTCTTC CAISGQGANYNEQFF
. TRBJ2-5 TRBV12-3/TRBV12-4 . TGTGCCAGCAGTCCTTCTAGCGAAGGAGAGACCCAGTACTTC CASSPSSEGETQYF
. TRBJ1-5 TRBV20-1 . TGCAGTGCTAGAGTAATCCTTCCCAATCAGCCCCAGCATTTT CSARVILPNQPQHF
few TRBJ2-2 TRBV4-3 TRBD1 TGCGCCAGCAGCCCCGGGACCGACAGGGTCGGGGAGCTGTTTTTT CASSPGTDRVGELFF
. TRBJ2-3 TRBV5-1 . TGCGCCAGCGGTTCTGGGACGGGTAGCACAGATACGCAGTATTTT CASGSGTGSTDTQYF